This is a list of T cell receptor beta chains from one sample in a study of control samples from healthy donors and cancer patients. TCRdb keeps only in-frame clones here, not all; method: immunoSEQ multiplex PCR. The sample records 150,000 to 200,000 clones, roughly nine tenths being singletons. The source material was blood. These receptors all come from a woman between 25 and 40 years old in good health. Each CDR3 is given with its conserved first and last residue. The D gene is left open where the match is weak. Part of the rows lack a size; the others show once, few, many or a class for expanded clones.

CDR3nt: TGTGCCAGCAGTGAGTTGGGATCTGGCTACACCTTC; CDR3aa: CASSELGSGYTF; v_gene: TRBV6-1; j_gene: TRBJ1-2; abundance: NA; d_gene: NA
CDR3nt: TGTGCCAGCAGTTACGGCGGCGGGGGGGCCAATGAGCAGTTCTTC; CDR3aa: CASSYGGGGANEQFF; v_gene: TRBV6-5; j_gene: TRBJ2-1; abundance: once; d_gene: TRBD2
CDR3nt: TGCGCCAGCAGCTTGGGCCCCGGGACAGGGCCTTACAATGAGCAGTTCTTC; CDR3aa: CASSLGPGTGPYNEQFF; v_gene: TRBV5-1; j_gene: TRBJ2-1; abundance: NA; d_gene: TRBD1
CDR3nt: TGCGCCAGCAGTTCCGACAGAGACTATGGCTACACCTTC; CDR3aa: CASSSDRDYGYTF; v_gene: TRBV5-1; j_gene: TRBJ1-2; abundance: few; d_gene: NA
CDR3nt: TGTGCCAGCAGTTATGGTGGAGGGAGCAATCAGCCCCAGCATTTT; CDR3aa: CASSYGGGSNQPQHF; v_gene: TRBV6-5; j_gene: TRBJ1-5; abundance: once; d_gene: NA
CDR3nt: TGCAGTGCTAGTGGGGGCAGGGGGGAACTGTTTTTT; CDR3aa: CSASGGRGELFF; v_gene: TRBV20-1; j_gene: TRBJ1-4; abundance: NA; d_gene: TRBD1
CDR3nt: TGTGCCAGCAGCGCACTAGCGGGAGACTACAATGAGCAGTTCTTC; CDR3aa: CASSALAGDYNEQFF; v_gene: TRBV4-2; j_gene: TRBJ2-1; abundance: once; d_gene: TRBD2
CDR3nt: TGCGCCAGCAGCCTCGGACAGGTCCCAGATACGCAGTATTTT; CDR3aa: CASSLGQVPDTQYF; v_gene: TRBV4-3; j_gene: TRBJ2-3; abundance: NA; d_gene: TRBD1
CDR3nt: TGTGCCAGCAGTTACTCGGATATTCGCGGGAGCGAGCAGTACTTC; CDR3aa: CASSYSDIRGSEQYF; v_gene: TRBV6-2/TRBV6-3; j_gene: TRBJ2-7; abundance: NA; d_gene: TRBD2
CDR3nt: TGTGCCAGCAGCCAAGGGGGGATACGCACTGAAGCTTTCTTT; CDR3aa: CASSQGGIRTEAFF; v_gene: TRBV16; j_gene: TRBJ1-1; abundance: NA; d_gene: NA
CDR3nt: TGCGCCAGCAGCAGGGTCGGGAGCAATCAGCCCCAGCATTTT; CDR3aa: CASSRVGSNQPQHF; v_gene: TRBV5-1; j_gene: TRBJ1-5; abundance: few; d_gene: NA
CDR3nt: TGTGCCAGCAGTTACGCGGGAGGCATTCAGTACTTC; CDR3aa: CASSYAGGIQYF; v_gene: TRBV6-5; j_gene: TRBJ2-4; abundance: NA; d_gene: TRBD2
CDR3nt: TGTGCCAGCAGCTTAAGGCGGGAGATGGGAGATACGCAGTATTTT; CDR3aa: CASSLRREMGDTQYF; v_gene: TRBV7-8; j_gene: TRBJ2-3; abundance: NA; d_gene: TRBD2
CDR3nt: TGTGCCAGCAGTTTTAGGGTGAACACTGAAGCTTTCTTT; CDR3aa: CASSFRVNTEAFF; v_gene: TRBV28; j_gene: TRBJ1-1; abundance: NA; d_gene: NA
CDR3nt: TGCGCCAGCAGCCAAGAACCCAGGGGTAGCAATCAGCCCCAGCATTTT; CDR3aa: CASSQEPRGSNQPQHF; v_gene: TRBV4-3; j_gene: TRBJ1-5; abundance: NA; d_gene: NA
CDR3nt: TGTGCCAGCTCACCCCCGGGACTAGCGGGAGTTTCAGATACGCAGTATTTT; CDR3aa: CASSPPGLAGVSDTQYF; v_gene: TRBV18; j_gene: TRBJ2-3; abundance: NA; d_gene: TRBD2
CDR3nt: TGTGCCAGCAGCTTAGTGGCTAGCGGGGTCGATACGCAGTATTTT; CDR3aa: CASSLVASGVDTQYF; v_gene: TRBV7-9; j_gene: TRBJ2-3; abundance: NA; d_gene: TRBD2
CDR3nt: TGTGCCAGCAGCCCACGCAGGACAGGGAGGACTGAAGCTTTCTTT; CDR3aa: CASSPRRTGRTEAFF; v_gene: TRBV11-2; j_gene: TRBJ1-1; abundance: NA; d_gene: TRBD1
CDR3nt: TGTGCCAGCAGCTTAGGGACTCAAGAGACCCAGTACTTC; CDR3aa: CASSLGTQETQYF; v_gene: TRBV11-2; j_gene: TRBJ2-5; abundance: once; d_gene: NA
CDR3nt: TGTGCCAGCAGGGAGGTCAGCACAGATACGCAGTATTTT; CDR3aa: CASREVSTDTQYF; v_gene: TRBV7-6; j_gene: TRBJ2-3; abundance: NA; d_gene: NA
CDR3nt: TGTGCCAGCATCCGGGGGTCGGACACTGAAGCTTTCTTT; CDR3aa: CASIRGSDTEAFF; v_gene: TRBV6-5; j_gene: TRBJ1-1; abundance: NA; d_gene: NA
CDR3nt: TGCAGCGTTGTGGACAGCGGGGCTGAAAAACTGTTTTTT; CDR3aa: CSVVDSGAEKLFF; v_gene: TRBV29-1; j_gene: TRBJ1-4; abundance: once; d_gene: NA
CDR3nt: TGTGCCAGCAGCTTAGCGGCGGCTAGCGGAGAGACCCAGTACTTC; CDR3aa: CASSLAAASGETQYF; v_gene: TRBV7-7; j_gene: TRBJ2-5; abundance: NA; d_gene: TRBD2
CDR3nt: TGTGCCAGCAGTTACAGGGAGATCAATGAGCAGTTCTTC; CDR3aa: CASSYREINEQFF; v_gene: TRBV6-5; j_gene: TRBJ2-1; abundance: NA; d_gene: NA
CDR3nt: TGTGCCAGCAGCGTAGGGACGGGATCTAGCACAGATACGCAGTATTTT; CDR3aa: CASSVGTGSSTDTQYF; v_gene: TRBV9; j_gene: TRBJ2-3; abundance: NA; d_gene: NA
CDR3nt: TGCGCCAGCAGCCAAGATCTGGGGTCTAGCTATGGCTACACCTTC; CDR3aa: CASSQDLGSSYGYTF; v_gene: TRBV4-3; j_gene: TRBJ1-2; abundance: NA; d_gene: NA
CDR3nt: TGTGCCAGCAGCTTAGTGGGCCTAGCGGGGGTCAATGAGCAGTTCTTC; CDR3aa: CASSLVGLAGVNEQFF; v_gene: TRBV11-3; j_gene: TRBJ2-1; abundance: NA; d_gene: TRBD2